Sequencing of this T cell receptor (beta chain) was carried out in a study of CD8+ T cells in alopecia areata. This clone appeared once. Its antigen remains unidentified. Treatment defined: oral pan-JAK inhibitor, 5-10 mg twice daily. Reverse transcribed after extraction, RNA yielded cDNA as the sequencing template. Repertoires were generated with immunoSEQ multiplex PCR, while TCRdb's copy carries only in-frame clones and drops some. The sample has around 180,000 clones; just under 65% are singletons. CDR1 and CDR2 (germline): GTSNPN, SVGIG (reference sequence). V lost 4 bases, J lost 2 bases, and 11 bases stayed unmatched. The CDR3 consists of 16 residues. Study-level results: Clarity of TCR sharing across patients fell short of that in mice, possibly HLA-related.

Source: CD4+ T cells sorted from blood, taken around week 50, from a patient treated with tofacitinib. The sequence was collected from a human donor with alopecia areata. The V call is TRBV30, the J call TRBJ2-3, with TRBD1 identical over 8 bases. CDR3 bases: TGTGCCTGGACTAGACAGGGGAGAGTGGCCACAGATACGCAGTATTTT. Protein sequence: CAWTRQGRVATDTQYF.